This is a list of T cell receptor beta chains from one sample in a study of blood T cell repertoires in COVID-19. Only in-frame clones appear in the TCRdb table, and some are missing; sequencing was by immunoSEQ multiplex PCR. The repertoire consists of under 200,000 clones, with around 87% occurring once and the leading ten covering 6.6%. Sequenced input: PBMCs or T cells enriched from blood (not recorded which). The receptor set was obtained from a woman aged 45 to 65 who had recovered from COVID-19. Each CDR3 is given with its conserved first and last residue. A D gene is named only where the DNA matches it firmly. Part of the rows lack a size; the others show once, few, many or a class for expanded clones.

d_gene: TRBD1
j_gene: TRBJ2-1
abundance: .
v_gene: TRBV7-9
CDR3aa: CASSYMTGGYNEQFF
CDR3nt: TGTGCCAGCAGCTACATGACAGGGGGCTACAATGAGCAGTTCTTC

d_gene: TRBD1
j_gene: TRBJ2-5
abundance: few
v_gene: TRBV3-1/TRBV3-2
CDR3aa: CASSQWGGQGGQTQYF
CDR3nt: TGTGCCAGCAGCCAGTGGGGGGGACAGGGAGGACAGACCCAGTACTTC

d_gene: .
j_gene: TRBJ1-6
abundance: .
v_gene: TRBV7-2
CDR3aa: CASSLGLQANSPLHF
CDR3nt: TGTGCCAGCAGCTTAGGGTTACAGGCCAATTCACCCCTCCACTTT

d_gene: TRBD2
j_gene: TRBJ2-7
abundance: .
v_gene: TRBV7-3
CDR3aa: CASSLSAGEGYEQYF
CDR3nt: TGTGCCAGCAGCTTAAGTGCGGGGGAAGGGTACGAGCAGTACTTC

d_gene: .
j_gene: TRBJ2-1
abundance: once
v_gene: TRBV5-1
CDR3aa: CASSLTDEQFF
CDR3nt: TGCGCCAGCAGCTTGACTGATGAGCAGTTCTTC

d_gene: TRBD2
j_gene: TRBJ2-3
abundance: .
v_gene: TRBV5-1
CDR3aa: CASSLDWVSGGPDTQYF
CDR3nt: TGCGCCAGCAGCTTGGATTGGGTAAGCGGGGGCCCAGATACGCAGTATTTT

d_gene: TRBD1
j_gene: TRBJ1-1
abundance: .
v_gene: TRBV5-1
CDR3aa: CASTFQGAGNTEAFF
CDR3nt: TGCGCCAGCACCTTCCAGGGGGCCGGGAACACTGAAGCTTTCTTT

d_gene: .
j_gene: TRBJ2-7
abundance: .
v_gene: TRBV11-2
CDR3aa: CASSLTLYEQYF
CDR3nt: TGTGCCAGCAGCCTGACTCTCTACGAGCAGTACTTC

d_gene: .
j_gene: TRBJ2-7
abundance: .
v_gene: TRBV20-1
CDR3aa: CSARQAYEQYF
CDR3nt: TGCAGTGCTAGACAGGCCTACGAGCAGTACTTC

d_gene: .
j_gene: TRBJ2-5
abundance: .
v_gene: TRBV5-6
CDR3aa: CASSLGQGGTKTQYF
CDR3nt: TGTGCCAGCAGCTTGGGTCAGGGCGGGACGAAGACCCAGTACTTC

d_gene: TRBD1
j_gene: TRBJ2-7
abundance: .
v_gene: TRBV30
CDR3aa: CAWSASLDRLNF
CDR3nt: TGTGCCTGGAGTGCCTCTCTGGACAGGTTAAACTTC

d_gene: .
j_gene: TRBJ1-6
abundance: few
v_gene: TRBV11-2
CDR3aa: CASSLGRVDYNSPLHF
CDR3nt: TGTGCCAGCAGCTTGGGCAGGGTCGATTATAATTCACCCCTCCACTTT

d_gene: TRBD1
j_gene: TRBJ2-1
abundance: .
v_gene: TRBV10-3
CDR3aa: CAISEPVGQGRLFF
CDR3nt: TGTGCCATCAGTGAGCCGGTAGGACAGGGTAGACTCTTCTTC

d_gene: .
j_gene: TRBJ2-5
abundance: .
v_gene: TRBV7-8
CDR3aa: CASSLGRAWETQYF
CDR3nt: TGTGCCAGCAGCTTAGGCAGGGCCTGGGAGACCCAGTACTTC

d_gene: TRBD1
j_gene: TRBJ2-7
abundance: .
v_gene: TRBV10-3
CDR3aa: CAISPPQGTVTYEQYF
CDR3nt: TGTGCCATCAGCCCTCCGCAGGGGACAGTAACCTACGAGCAGTACTTC

d_gene: TRBD1
j_gene: TRBJ1-1
abundance: .
v_gene: TRBV4-1
CDR3aa: CASSQLRTGMNTEAFF
CDR3nt: TGCGCCAGCAGCCAACTTCGGACAGGGATGAACACTGAAGCTTTCTTT

d_gene: .
j_gene: TRBJ2-7
abundance: .
v_gene: TRBV27
CDR3aa: CASTSLDSYEQYF
CDR3nt: TGTGCCAGCACCTCATTGGACAGCTACGAGCAGTACTTC

d_gene: TRBD1
j_gene: TRBJ2-3
abundance: .
v_gene: TRBV5-1
CDR3aa: CASTPGGRTDTQYF
CDR3nt: TGCGCCAGCACCCCAGGGGGTAGGACAGATACGCAGTATTTT

d_gene: .
j_gene: TRBJ1-2
abundance: .
v_gene: TRBV27
CDR3aa: CASSGEFGGMYGYTF
CDR3nt: TGTGCCAGCAGCGGAGAATTTGGGGGGATGTATGGCTACACCTTC

d_gene: TRBD1
j_gene: TRBJ2-7
abundance: once
v_gene: TRBV29-1
CDR3aa: CSVDRGGYEQYF
CDR3nt: TGCAGCGTCGACAGGGGTGGGTACGAGCAGTACTTC

d_gene: TRBD2
j_gene: TRBJ2-3
abundance: .
v_gene: TRBV7-2
CDR3aa: CASSYLAGATDTQYF
CDR3nt: TGTGCCAGCAGCTACCTAGCGGGGGCCACAGATACGCAGTATTTT

d_gene: .
j_gene: TRBJ2-5
abundance: .
v_gene: TRBV7-3
CDR3aa: CASSLNRAGQETQYF
CDR3nt: TGTGCCAGCAGCTTAAACAGGGCTGGACAAGAGACCCAGTACTTC

d_gene: .
j_gene: TRBJ1-4
abundance: few
v_gene: TRBV27
CDR3aa: CASSFSRYNEKLFF
CDR3nt: TGTGCCAGCAGTTTCTCCCGCTATAATGAAAAACTGTTTTTT

d_gene: .
j_gene: TRBJ1-1
abundance: .
v_gene: TRBV11-2
CDR3aa: CASSLVQGRDTEAFF
CDR3nt: TGTGCCAGCAGCTTAGTACAGGGAAGGGACACTGAAGCTTTCTTT

d_gene: .
j_gene: TRBJ1-5
abundance: .
v_gene: TRBV6-5
CDR3aa: CASSYDTLGQPQHF
CDR3nt: TGTGCCAGCAGTTACGATACCCTCGGTCAGCCCCAGCATTTT

d_gene: .
j_gene: TRBJ1-5
abundance: .
v_gene: TRBV7-2
CDR3aa: CASSLSAGNQPQHF
CDR3nt: TGTGCCAGCAGCTTATCGGCAGGGAATCAGCCCCAGCATTTT

d_gene: .
j_gene: TRBJ2-2
abundance: .
v_gene: TRBV11-3
CDR3aa: CASSFGLYTGELFF
CDR3nt: TGTGCCAGCAGTTTCGGACTCTACACCGGGGAGCTGTTTTTT

d_gene: .
j_gene: TRBJ1-2
abundance: .
v_gene: TRBV6-1
CDR3aa: CASSDWGRPGYTF
CDR3nt: TGTGCCAGCAGTGATTGGGGCAGGCCTGGCTACACCTTC

d_gene: TRBD2
j_gene: TRBJ2-7
abundance: .
v_gene: TRBV7-2
CDR3aa: CASRAKRGARSEQYF
CDR3nt: TGTGCCAGCAGGGCTAAGCGGGGGGCCCGAAGCGAGCAGTACTTC

d_gene: .
j_gene: TRBJ1-2
abundance: .
v_gene: TRBV7-2
CDR3aa: CASSSQNREIKGGYTF
CDR3nt: TGTGCCAGCAGCTCACAGAACAGGGAAATCAAGGGTGGCTACACCTTC

d_gene: TRBD1
j_gene: TRBJ2-7
abundance: .
v_gene: TRBV5-1
CDR3aa: CASSFRDSGSEQYF
CDR3nt: TGCGCCAGCAGCTTTAGGGACAGTGGGAGCGAGCAGTACTTC